This T cell receptor beta chain was sequenced in a study of cytomegalovirus exposure and HLA in healthy donors (dated 2017 in TCRdb). The study in broad terms: According to an earlier analysis of a few hundred of the donors, roughly 180 million T cells yielded 117 million unique TCR beta sequences and approximately 300 Gb of sequence data. An early release that covered approximately 600 HLA-typed donors contained 250 to 350 gigabases of sequencing data and tens of millions of unique TCR sequences. Among the roughly 400 genotyped donors, approximately 76% belonged to the genetic ancestry cluster associated with self-reported Caucasian donors. The aim of the study was to test whether cataloging public T cell receptors could identify signatures of past pathogen exposure. The study profiled the T cell repertoires of under 850 subjects by immunosequencing and related them to cytomegalovirus serostatus. A separate validation cohort of approximately 120 different subjects was used in addition to the roughly 620-subject first cohort. The study combined high-throughput TCR immunosequencing, statistical association of individual TCRs with disease status, and machine learning to predict cytomegalovirus infection status. In a later analysis, previously published TCR beta repertoires from some 640 donors were re-analyzed and high-resolution HLA genotyping was added so that TCR occurrence patterns could be studied. Rather than using new phenotypic data, the later analysis identified candidate immune exposures from TCR beta sequences and from how often those sequences occurred across donors. An earlier analysis of fewer than 700 of the donors applied high-throughput TCR beta sequencing to assess whether each TCR beta V gene segment acted as functional or pseudogenic. Alongside the repertoire data, information on donor age, sex, ethnicity and CMV serostatus was compiled. In a later genetic analysis, genome-wide SNP genotypes for about 65% of the 666 donors were used, and that subset was treated as a discovery cohort. Every repertoire in the discovery cohort had been generated on one and the same sequencing platform. HLA typing covered class I and class II loci at four-digit resolution. Typing coverage varied by locus: about 620-640 donors for A, B, C, DRB1 and DQB1; 500 to 550 for DQA1; approximately 610 for DPA1; roughly 470 for DPB1. Roughly 5 DR-DQ haplotypes were treated as single units for association and clustering because of strong linkage in the cohort. On average, roughly 240,000 unique TCR beta nucleotide sequences were sequenced per donor among roughly 430 genotyped donors of the cohort, with roughly 18% of those sequences being non-productive. On the study overall, not on this receptor specifically: Assigning TCR associations to individual alleles was difficult when HLA alleles, especially DR and DQ, strongly co-occurred. In a later analysis, TCR association rates were found to vary across HLA loci, with the most associated TCRs seen for DRB1 alleles and the fewest for HLA-C alleles. Because counts were too low, approximately 18 rarely observed V segments, including chromosome 9 orphons, were excluded from the earlier analysis of 500 to 700 of the donors. While some public TCRs were present in many individuals, most TCR sequences turned up only very rarely across donors. Correlated functional status among segregating V segments might be attributable to linkage disequilibrium, but an unknown experimental factor could not be ruled out. A group of highly shared sequence variants was considered likely to be a technical artifact of the sequencing pipeline. According to the authors, the approach could potentially be generalized to other disease states and immunological phenotypes. Immune exposure information for the cohort was limited to CMV serostatus. Presence/absence analyses assumed roughly uniform sequencing depth across donors, an assumption that may not hold. The cohort was sequenced for TCR beta chains only, and without alpha or paired-chain data the features that could be detected were limited. Compared with the 666-donor mean, donors in an Asian-associated ancestry cluster had fewer N-insertions in productive TCRs, according to a later genetic analysis. The classifier was reported to diagnose cytomegalovirus status with high specificity and sensitivity in both the original and validation cohorts. Compared with equally common non-associated chains, HLA-associated TCR beta chains in a later analysis were more clonally expanded and had lower generation probabilities. Because the 87-base-pair reads could not distinguish some IMGT-functional V segments, including TRBV6-2 and TRBV6-3, those segments were excluded. HLA typing was unavailable for some donors at each locus, so association tests used only the typed subset. A further reported finding was that TCR beta sequences accurately predicted the HLA-A and HLA-B alleles for most subjects in the first cohort. According to a later analysis, most CMV-associated TCR beta chains appeared to be HLA-restricted, and the HLA associations seemed to be driven largely by CMV exposure. The study listed 164 TCR beta chains as associated with cytomegalovirus. In a later analysis, about 16,000 TCR beta sequences were associated with specific HLA alleles at a false discovery rate of 0.05. A later genetic analysis associated a missense DCLRE1C variant with V-gene and J-gene trimming of TCR beta chains, and an independent cohort replicated the association. Broadly in line with IMGT annotations, most TCR beta V segments showed up in productive rearrangements about 87% or about 30% of the time in an earlier analysis of 587 of the donors. In a later analysis, several top co-occurrence clusters were reported to appear linked to parvovirus B19, influenza, CMV and Epstein-Barr virus. In vitro tests confirmed that a few of the cytomegalovirus-associated TCR beta chains recognize cytomegalovirus antigens.

The cohort consisted of 600 to 750 healthy bone marrow donors. At the time of sampling, all cohort members were nominally healthy, though unrecorded immune exposures were likely present. The donor tested CMV seropositive, placing the donor among the approximately 290 seropositive members of the cohort. A peripheral blood sample was collected from each donor, and TCR beta sequencing was performed on peripheral blood mononuclear cells. Genomic DNA was extracted from the blood cell samples with the Qiagen DNeasy Blood Extraction Kit. A word on this clone: This clone's antigen is unknown. Base quality data are lacking; no much larger clone is found one base away.

The germline V gene encodes CDR1 SEHNR and CDR2 FQNEAQ (reference sequence). The junction shows trimming of 5 bases on V and 1 base on J, plus 15 bases between the germline ends. The CDR3 contains 16 residues, cysteine and phenylalanine counted. CDR3 DNA only is kept here, 48 bases in frame from base 1. The receptor library was made with the immunoSEQ multiplex PCR assay. For the multiplex PCR, a mixture combining 60 forward primers for TCR Vbeta segments and 13 reverse primers for TCR Jbeta segments was used. A multiplex PCR assay on genomic DNA amplified the CDR3 region of rearranged TCR beta genes. The Illumina HiSeq System was used to sequence the amplified TCR beta libraries as 87-base-pair reads. Per the source publication's procedure: A later analysis counted some 74 million unique TCR beta chains across the 650 to 700 repertoires, and some 11 million of these chains were shared by at least two donors. A nearest-neighbor algorithm error-corrected the raw reads and collapsed the reads into unique sequences, merging closely related sequences to remove PCR and sequencing errors. To assign V, D and J gene segments, CDR3 sequences were aligned to IMGT reference sequences. For a sequence to be retained, at least a six-nucleotide match to both a V gene segment and a J gene segment was required. Rearrangements were classified as productive when the CDR3 lacked stop codons and remained in frame with V and J, and all other rearrangements were classified as non-productive. Following IMGT convention, CDR3 was defined as the stretch from the second conserved V-encoded cysteine up to the conserved J-encoded phenylalanine. In an earlier analysis of just under 600 of the donors, sequences lacking an unambiguous match to a single V gene segment were excluded. In an earlier analysis of approximately 610 of the donors, V segments were called functional above 56.7% productive rearrangements and were called segregating when the between-donor standard deviation exceeded 5%. A statistical classification framework was developed to diagnose cytomegalovirus status using the catalog of TCR beta chain sequences. In a later analysis, V and J genes were assigned by comparing TCR nucleotide sequences against IMGT/GENE-DB human TR gene sequences. A later analysis assigned CDR3 sequences and most-parsimonious VDJ recombination scenarios with the TCRdist pipeline. In a later analysis, each TCR beta chain was defined by its CDR3 amino acid sequence together with its V-gene family, and reads without a unique V-gene family were excluded. As a way to deal with suspected cross-contamination and a sequencing artifact, a later analysis dropped under 600 nucleotide sequences that were highly shared and had low generation probability. For each public chain, a later analysis derived a clonal expansion index from normalized ranks of inferred template counts within each repertoire. In a later analysis, generation probabilities were computed with a VDJ recombination model fitted to out-of-frame rearrangements, and the resulting probabilities were checked against IGoR. In a later analysis, TCR-TCR, TCR-HLA and TCR-CMV co-occurrence was scored with hypergeometric tests, and a repertoire-size bias correction was applied to TCR pairs. In a later analysis, false discovery rates were estimated by permuting HLA or CMV assignments 20 times. In a later analysis, co-occurring TCRs were grouped with DBSCAN, and TCRdist sequence similarity was added when clustering was performed within HLA-allele-positive subsets. Co-occurrence clustering excluded repertoires with fewer than 30,000 or more than 120,000 public chains, plus five with anomalous nucleotide sharing. TCRdb carries this immuneACCESS record with in-frame sequences only. Its versions omit some clonotypes, under half of them owing to an unresolved V gene in the studies checked, with the rest unexplained. Clonal size and the V and J genes are those of that table, whereas D and trimming came from the DNA. This sample has 100,000 to 150,000 clones in its table, and 78% of those were observed once. The top ten constitute 11% of the sample.

The chain joins TRBV7-9 to TRBJ2-1, and possibly TRBD1, on 6 matching bases. Sequenced sample: PBMCs. This clonotype originated in a man aged 30 to 45 in good health and CMV-seropositive. This receptor carries the CDR3 CASSTTGLGSYNEQFF. The DNA is as follows: TGTGCCAGCAGCACCACAGGGTTAGGGTCCTACAATGAGCAGTTCTTC.